These T cell receptor beta chains were read from a single sample in a study of cytomegalovirus exposure and HLA in healthy donors. This table comes from immunoSEQ multiplex PCR, and its TCRdb copy is limited to in-frame clones, with some not included. The sample table sets out 160,000 or so clones. Sequencing was done on a sample of PBMCs. The receptors come from a man aged 30-40 years in good health and CMV-seronegative. The CDR3 runs from the conserved cysteine through the conserved F or W. Fields, in order: J gene, D gene, V gene, CDR3 protein, CDR3 DNA. D genes are given only for firm matches.

TRBJ2-7 | TRBD2 | TRBV7-9 | CASSTPGLGEQYF | TGTGCCAGCAGCACGCCAGGACTAGGCGAGCAGTACTTC
TRBJ2-3 | - | TRBV28 | CASRSGGAVRDTQYF | TGTGCCAGCAGAAGCGGCGGGGCCGTGCGAGATACGCAGTATTTT
TRBJ2-4 | - | TRBV25-1 | CASSADSYQAKNIQYF | TGTGCCAGCAGTGCGGACAGCTACCAAGCCAAAAACATTCAGTACTTC
TRBJ2-1 | TRBD1 | TRBV6-5 | CASSSRQGSNEQFF | TGTGCCAGCAGTTCCCGACAGGGGTCCAATGAGCAGTTCTTC
TRBJ2-2 | TRBD1 | TRBV9 | CASDGTGGVLANTGELFF | TGTGCCAGCGACGGGACAGGGGGCGTCCTCGCGAACACCGGGGAGCTGTTTTTT
TRBJ1-2 | - | TRBV30 | CAWSETISVYGYTF | TGTGCCTGGAGTGAAACTATATCCGTCTATGGCTACACCTTC
TRBJ2-2 | - | TRBV18 | CASSPPGGHGTGELFF | TGTGCCAGCTCACCACCGGGAGGCCACGGCACCGGGGAGCTGTTTTTT
TRBJ1-2 | - | TRBV29-1 | CSVVAVTDNYGYTF | TGCAGCGTTGTAGCAGTGACGGATAACTATGGCTACACCTTC
TRBJ2-1 | TRBD1 | TRBV27 | CASSFGTGGNEQFF | TGTGCCAGCAGTTTCGGGACAGGGGGCAATGAGCAGTTCTTC
TRBJ2-1 | - | TRBV19 | CASRATQVNEQFF | TGTGCCAGTAGGGCTACACAGGTCAATGAGCAGTTCTTC
TRBJ1-1 | TRBD1 | TRBV7-9 | CASSRDRNTEAFF | TGTGCCAGCAGCCGGGACAGGAACACTGAAGCTTTCTTT
TRBJ1-1 | - | TRBV7-9 | CARRGTREVTEAFF | TGTGCCAGACGCGGGACCAGGGAGGTCACTGAAGCTTTCTTT
TRBJ1-1 | - | TRBV7-2 | CASSLPYQGTEAFF | TGTGCCAGCAGCCTGCCCTATCAGGGCACTGAAGCTTTCTTT
TRBJ1-2 | - | TRBV5-4 | CASSPTGQGDNYGYTF | TGTGCCAGCAGCCCCACAGGACAAGGCGACAACTATGGCTACACCTTC
TRBJ2-7 | TRBD2 | TRBV25-1 | CASSDLAGNYEQYF | TGTGCCAGCAGTGATCTAGCGGGCAACTACGAGCAGTACTTC
TRBJ1-1 | TRBD1 | TRBV5-4 | CASSLTGGWYTEAFF | TGTGCCAGCAGCTTGACAGGGGGCTGGTACACTGAAGCTTTCTTT
TRBJ1-6 | - | TRBV7-6 | CASSLTPGGERSPLHF | TGTGCCAGCAGCTTAACCCCGGGGGGGGAGCGTTCACCCCTCCACTTT
TRBJ1-6 | TRBD1 | TRBV4-1 | CASSLIGQVSPLHF | TGCGCCAGCAGCCTCATCGGACAGGTCTCACCCCTCCACTTT
TRBJ1-6 | - | TRBV27 | CASSSYDPGSGSPLHF | TGTGCCAGTAGTTCTTATGACCCAGGGTCGGGTTCACCCCTCCACTTT
TRBJ2-1 | TRBD2 | TRBV6-6 | CASSYNDAGRDNEQFF | TGTGCCAGCAGTTATAACGATGCCGGGAGGGACAATGAGCAGTTCTTC
TRBJ2-7 | TRBD2 | TRBV6-1 | CASSESGRASEQYF | TGTGCCAGCAGTGAATCCGGGAGGGCCAGCGAGCAGTACTTC
TRBJ1-1 | - | TRBV4-2 | CASSQSLGAFPRLTEAFF | TGTGCCAGCAGCCAATCATTAGGGGCCTTCCCAAGACTCACTGAAGCTTTCTTT
TRBJ1-5 | - | TRBV7-2 | CASSKTQGAEQPQHF | TGTGCCAGCAGCAAAACACAGGGAGCGGAACAGCCCCAGCATTTT
TRBJ1-2 | - | TRBV4-2 | CASSQGRAGGNYGYTF | TGTGCCAGCAGCCAAGGCAGGGCCGGGGGAAACTATGGCTACACCTTC
TRBJ1-1 | TRBD1 | TRBV7-8 | CASIGTVGTEAFF | TGTGCCAGCATCGGGACAGTGGGGACTGAAGCTTTCTTT
TRBJ2-1 | TRBD2 | TRBV15 | CATRVTSGRNEQFF | TGTGCCACCAGAGTGACTAGCGGGAGGAATGAGCAGTTCTTC
TRBJ2-5 | - | TRBV7-8 | CASSLGRTPGETQYF | TGTGCCAGCAGCTTAGGGAGAACACCCGGCGAGACCCAGTACTTC